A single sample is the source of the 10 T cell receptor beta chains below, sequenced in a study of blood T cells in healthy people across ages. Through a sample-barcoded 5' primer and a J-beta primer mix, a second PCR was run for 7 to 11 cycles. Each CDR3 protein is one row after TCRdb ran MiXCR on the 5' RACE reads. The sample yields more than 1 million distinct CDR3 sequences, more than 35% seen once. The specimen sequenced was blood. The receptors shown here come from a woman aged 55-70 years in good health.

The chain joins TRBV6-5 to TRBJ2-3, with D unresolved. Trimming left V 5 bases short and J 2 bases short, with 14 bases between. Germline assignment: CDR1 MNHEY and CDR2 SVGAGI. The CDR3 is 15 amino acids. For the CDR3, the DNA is TGTGCCAGCAGTCCGTTTGGGGTCCCCACAGATACGCAGTATTTT. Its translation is CASSPFGVPTDTQYF.

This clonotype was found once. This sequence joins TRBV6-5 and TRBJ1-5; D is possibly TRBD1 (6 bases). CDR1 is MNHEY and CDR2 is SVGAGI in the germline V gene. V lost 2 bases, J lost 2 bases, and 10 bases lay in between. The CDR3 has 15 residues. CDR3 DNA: TGTGCCAGCAGTTACGGGCAGGGGCGCAATCAGCCCCAGCATTTT. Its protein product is CASSYGQGRNQPQHF.

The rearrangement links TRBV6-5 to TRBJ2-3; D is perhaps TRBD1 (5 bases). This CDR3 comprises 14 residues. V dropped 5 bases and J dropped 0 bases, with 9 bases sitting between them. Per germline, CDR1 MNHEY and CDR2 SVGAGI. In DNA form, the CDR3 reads TGTGCCAGCAGTGACAAGGGGAGCACAGATACGCAGTATTTT. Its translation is CASSDKGSTDTQYF.

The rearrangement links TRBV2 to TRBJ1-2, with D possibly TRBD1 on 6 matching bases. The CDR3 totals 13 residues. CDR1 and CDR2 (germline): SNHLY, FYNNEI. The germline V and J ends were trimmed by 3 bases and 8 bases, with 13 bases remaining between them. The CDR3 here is CASSDSTGYGYTF. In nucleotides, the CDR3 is TGTGCCAGCAGTGATTCGACAGGCTACGGCTACACCTTC.

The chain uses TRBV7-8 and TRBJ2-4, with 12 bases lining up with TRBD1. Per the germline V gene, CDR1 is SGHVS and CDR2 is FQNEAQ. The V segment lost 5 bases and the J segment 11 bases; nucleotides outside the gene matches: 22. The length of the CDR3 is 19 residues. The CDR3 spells CASSPLGDRGQLRQNLQYF. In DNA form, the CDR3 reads TGTGCCAGCAGCCCCCTCGGGGACAGGGGGCAATTAAGGCAGAACCTTCAGTACTTC.

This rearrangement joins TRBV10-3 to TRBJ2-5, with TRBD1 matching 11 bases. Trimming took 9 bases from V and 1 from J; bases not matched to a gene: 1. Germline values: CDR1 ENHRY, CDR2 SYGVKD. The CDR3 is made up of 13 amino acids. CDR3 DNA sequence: TGTGCCATGGGGACAGGGGGCCAAGAGACCCAGTACTTC. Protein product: CAMGTGGQETQYF.

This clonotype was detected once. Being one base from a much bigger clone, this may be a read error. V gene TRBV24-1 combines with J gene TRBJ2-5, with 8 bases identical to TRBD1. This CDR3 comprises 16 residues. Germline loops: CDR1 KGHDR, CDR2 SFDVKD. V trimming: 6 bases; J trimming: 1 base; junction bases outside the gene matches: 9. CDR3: CATSRTVGTGQETQYF. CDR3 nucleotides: TGTGCCACCAGTAGAACGGTCGGGACAGGCCAAGAGACCCAGTACTTC.

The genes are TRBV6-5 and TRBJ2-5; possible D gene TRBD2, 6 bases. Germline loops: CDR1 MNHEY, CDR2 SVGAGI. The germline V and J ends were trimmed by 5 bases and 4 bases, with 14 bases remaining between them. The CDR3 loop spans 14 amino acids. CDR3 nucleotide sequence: TGTGCCAGCAGTACCCTTGGCGGGGTAGAGACCCAGTACTTC. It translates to CASSTLGGVETQYF.

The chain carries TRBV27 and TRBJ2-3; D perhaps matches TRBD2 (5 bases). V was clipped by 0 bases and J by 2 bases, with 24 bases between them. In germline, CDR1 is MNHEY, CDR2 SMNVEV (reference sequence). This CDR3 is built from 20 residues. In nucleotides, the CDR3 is TGTGCCAGCAGTTTATCCGATCGGGATGGGCTAGCCCCTCACACAGATACGCAGTATTTT. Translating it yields CASSLSDRDGLAPHTDTQYF.

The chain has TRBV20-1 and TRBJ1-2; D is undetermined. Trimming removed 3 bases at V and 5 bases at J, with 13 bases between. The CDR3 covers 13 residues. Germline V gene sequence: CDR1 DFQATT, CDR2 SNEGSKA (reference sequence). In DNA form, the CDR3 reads TGCAGTGCTAGTTTACTGGGCGGGTATGGCTACACCTTC. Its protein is CSASLLGGYGYTF.